A selection of T cell receptor beta chains follows, all from one sample in a study of early T cells in non-severe SARS-CoV-2 infection. MiXCR, run by TCRdb on the 5' RACE reads, gives a single entry per CDR3 protein. In the table there are 80,000 to 95,000 distinct CDR3 sequences, approximately 13% of which are singletons. Sequencing was done on a sample of whole blood. These receptor sequences come from an adult who was a healthcare worker with PCR-confirmed SARS-CoV-2 infection or an uninfected control (not recorded which). Both conserved end residues are part of each CDR3. Each record gives: clone size, V gene, J gene, D gene, CDR3 DNA, CDR3 protein. The D gene is left open where the match is weak. The size field is filled for only some rows; it gives once, few, many or a size class.

many	TRBV20-1	TRBJ1-5	TRBD1	TGCAGTGCTATTCCGGGACAGGGGGATCAGCCCCAGCATTTT	CSAIPGQGDQPQHF
-	TRBV5-1	TRBJ2-6	TRBD1	TGCGCCAGCAGCCTATATCCTGACAGGGAATCCACTGGGGCCAACGTCCTGACTTTC	CASSLYPDRESTGANVLTF
few	TRBV6-5	TRBJ2-7	TRBD2	TGTGCCAGCAGCCCCGGACTAGCAAGTCAATACGAGCAGTACTTC	CASSPGLASQYEQYF
many	TRBV27	TRBJ2-2	-	TGTGCCAGCAGTTTATTGGGCGGGATGAACACCGGGGAGCTGTTTTTT	CASSLLGGMNTGELFF
many	TRBV4-3	TRBJ1-6	TRBD1	TGCGCCAGCAGCCAAGACACAGGGGGCAGCTCACCCCTCCACTTT	CASSQDTGGSSPLHF
many	TRBV29-1	TRBJ1-4	-	TGCAGCGTTGTTGGTGGGAGGACCGATAATGAAAAACTGTTTTTT	CSVVGGRTDNEKLFF
few	TRBV5-1	TRBJ2-2	-	TGCGCCAGCGGAAGAGACACCGGGGAGCTGTTTTTT	CASGRDTGELFF
many	TRBV12-5	TRBJ1-1	TRBD1	TGTGCTAGTGGTTTGGAGTTGGGCAGGGGGGCTTTCTTT	CASGLELGRGAFF
few	TRBV9	TRBJ2-7	TRBD1	TGTGCCAGCAGCGGACAGGGCATGCAGTACTTC	CASSGQGMQYF
many	TRBV1	TRBJ2-1	-	TGTAGCGGGAGACAGCCCTACAATGAGCAGTTCTTC	CSGRQPYNEQFF
many	TRBV14	TRBJ2-7	-	TGTGCCAGCAGCCAGGGTGGGGAGCAGTACTTC	CASSQGGEQYF
many	TRBV6-2/TRBV6-3	TRBJ2-1	TRBD1	TGTGCCAGCAGTTTAACGGGACAGGGCCTTTACAATGAGCAGTTCTTC	CASSLTGQGLYNEQFF
few	TRBV29-1	TRBJ2-1	TRBD2	TGCAGCGCGGTCGGTAGCGGGAGCTATGAGCAGTTCTTC	CSAVGSGSYEQFF
many	TRBV29-1	TRBJ1-2	-	TGCAGCGTTGTTAGGGCCAGGGGAGGCTACACCTTC	CSVVRARGGYTF
-	TRBV5-6	TRBJ2-7	-	TGTGCCAGCAGCTTGGGGTCCCTCTTGCTAGTTCAGTACTTC	CASSLGSLLLVQYF
-	TRBV12-3/TRBV12-4	TRBJ1-2	TRBD1	TGTGCCAGCAGCCCCCAGGGACAGGCTAACTATGGCTACACCTTC	CASSPQGQANYGYTF
many	TRBV7-2	TRBJ2-5	-	TGTGCCAGCAGCTTATCCCCAGGGAACCAGTACTTC	CASSLSPGNQYF
few	TRBV30	TRBJ2-1	TRBD2	TGTGCCTGGAGTGGCCCGGGACTAGCGGACCATGAGCAGTTCTTC	CAWSGPGLADHEQFF
-	TRBV7-2	TRBJ2-5	-	TGTGCCAGCAGCTTACCCCACAGTCAGATAGAGACCCAGTACTTC	CASSLPHSQIETQYF
-	TRBV5-5	TRBJ2-7	-	TGTGCCAGCAGCTTGTGGTCTCCCTACGAGCAGTACTTC	CASSLWSPYEQYF
-	TRBV3-1	TRBJ1-1	-	TGTGCCAGCAGCCAAGGGACTGAAGCTTTCTTT	CASSQGTEAFF
many	TRBV6-6	TRBJ1-1	-	TGTGCCAGCAGTGACGGACAAAATACTGAAGCTTTCTTT	CASSDGQNTEAFF
many	TRBV29-1	TRBJ2-3	TRBD2	TGCAGCGTGAACCGGGAGGAGAGCACAGATACGCAGTATTTT	CSVNREESTDTQYF
few	TRBV7-2	TRBJ2-7	TRBD2	TGTGCCAGCAGCTCCCAGCGGGGCCGCTCCTACGAGCAGTACTTC	CASSSQRGRSYEQYF
-	TRBV6-2/TRBV6-3	TRBJ1-1	-	TGTGCCACCCTCGGGACAATGAACACTGAAGCTTTCTTT	CATLGTMNTEAFF
few	TRBV6-4	TRBJ1-1	TRBD1	TGTGCCAGGGGACTCACAGGGGGCTCCGAAGCTTTCTTT	CARGLTGGSEAFF
few	TRBV20-1	TRBJ1-1	-	TGCAGTGCCCAAGGGGGGTTTACTGAAGCTTTCTTT	CSAQGGFTEAFF
few	TRBV27	TRBJ1-5	-	TGTGCCAGCAGTTTAACCGATCAGCCCCAGCATTTT	CASSLTDQPQHF
few	TRBV6-2/TRBV6-3	TRBJ2-7	TRBD2	TGTGCCAGCAAGAAAAGCGGGACTTCCTACGAGCAGTACTTC	CASKKSGTSYEQYF
-	TRBV5-1	TRBJ1-3	-	TGCGCCAGCAGCCTAAACCCCGTGGGGCAAGGAAACACCATATATTTT	CASSLNPVGQGNTIYF
-	TRBV20-1	TRBJ2-7	TRBD1	TGCAGTGCCCCTCGGACAGGGGTCACCGGGGCCTCCTACGAGCAGTACTTC	CSAPRTGVTGASYEQYF
few	TRBV9	TRBJ1-2	TRBD1	TGTGCCAGCAGCGAACATACGACAGGGGACTATGGCTACACCTTC	CASSEHTTGDYGYTF
-	TRBV15	TRBJ2-1	TRBD1	TGTGCCACCCTCGGACAGGACCTTGGGAATGAGCAGTTCTTC	CATLGQDLGNEQFF
-	TRBV29-1	TRBJ2-3	TRBD2	TGCAGCGTTGCCCGGCCTAGCGGTGACACAGATACGCAGTATTTT	CSVARPSGDTDTQYF
few	TRBV2	TRBJ1-6	TRBD1	TGTGCCAGCTCCCCGGGGACAGGGGGTCATTCACCCCTCCACTTT	CASSPGTGGHSPLHF
few	TRBV20-1	TRBJ2-1	-	TGCAGTGCTAGACCAGCCTATGAGCAGTTCTTC	CSARPAYEQFF
many	TRBV3-1	TRBJ2-5	TRBD2	TGTGCCAGCAGCCAAGGCCGGACTAGCGGTGAAGAGACCCAGTACTTC	CASSQGRTSGEETQYF
few	TRBV12-3/TRBV12-4	TRBJ2-2	-	TGTGCCAGCCGCACCACTAGTACTGGCACCGGGGAGCTGTTTTTT	CASRTTSTGTGELFF
-	TRBV18	TRBJ2-7	TRBD2	TGTGCCAGCTCACCACTCCTAGCGGGAGTTACCTACGAGCAGTACTTC	CASSPLLAGVTYEQYF
few	TRBV5-1	TRBJ2-3	-	TGCGCCAGCCAAAGTCGGGGGGCTGAGATGGATACGCAGTATTTT	CASQSRGAEMDTQYF